In its sample, the clone carrying this TCR beta chain was seen a few times. The antigen is undetermined. Not enrolled were patients with uncontrolled infection, other autoimmune disease, pregnancy or lactation. This specimen comes from a study of T cells in Graves' hyperthyroidism and ophthalmopathy. Broader study findings: Blood also showed most of the thyroid clonotypes that were expanded above 0.001.

CDR3 length equals 14 residues. The V segment lost 1 base and the J segment 6 bases; nucleotides outside the gene matches: 0. CDR1 and CDR2 from the germline V gene are DFQATT and SNEGSKA (reference sequence). Amplification targeted TCR beta CDR3 regions from RNA transcripts. With the HTBI primer set, the TCR CDR3 went through a first round of RT-PCR. TCRdb redid the calling of the multiplex PCR reads with MiXCR, one entry per CDR3 protein. The profile shows under 350,000 distinct CDR3 sequences, 15% to 20% of them singletons. This TCR was recovered from a woman aged 50 to 65 with Graves' hyperthyroidism. The sample consisted of blood. The chain uses TRBV20-1 and TRBJ2-1; 13 nucleotides match TRBD2. The CDR3 DNA sequence: TGCAGTGCTAGAGGACTAGCGGGAGGCAATGAGCAGTTCTTC. This sequence encodes CSARGLAGGNEQFF.